Shown below are 32 T cell receptor beta chains from a single sample sequenced in a study of shared clonotypes between healthy human individuals. Profiled with immunoSEQ multiplex PCR; TCRdb holds only in-frame clones, not every one. Of fewer than 650,000 clones detected, 76% appear once; the ten largest clones hold 10% to 15%. The sequenced sample was PBMCs. Receptors were obtained from a middle-aged woman in good health. Some clones in this sample may be carry-over from other donors' samples.

This clone occurred a few times. V and J are TRBV15 and TRBJ2-1; 8 bases line up with TRBD2. This CDR3 region has 17 residues. J lost 3 bases, V lost 1 base, and 8 bases had no gene match. Germline V CDR1 and CDR2: LNHNV, YYDKDF (reference sequence). The CDR3 region has the DNA TGTGCCACCAGCAGAGGGGTCCTAGCGGGCCACTACAATGAGCAGTTCTTC. Translated, it gives CATSRGVLAGHYNEQFF.

The chain links TRBV7-2 to TRBJ2-5; TRBD1 matches at 7 bases. V lost 5 bases and J lost 5; bases outside the gene matches: 8. This CDR3 is built from 14 residues. The germline gives CDR1 SGHTA, CDR2 FQGNSA. The CDR3, as DNA: TGTGCCAGCAGCCCAGGGGGACAGACGGAGACCCAGTACTTC. Translated: CASSPGGQTETQYF.

Details on this clone: Other DNA variants within this sample encode the same CDR3. The CDR3: CAWSTSDYNEQFF. The DNA of the CDR3 is TGTGCCTGGAGTACTAGCGACTACAATGAGCAGTTCTTC. The chain employs TRBV30 and TRBJ2-1; TRBD2 agrees at 7 bases. This CDR3 is built from 13 residues. Germline CDR1 GTSNPN, CDR2 SVGIG (reference sequence). With 2 bases clipped from V and 3 bases from J, the junction kept 1 base outside the gene matches.

This clone was detected many times. J is TRBJ2-7 and V is TRBV2; D is ambiguous. The CDR3 totals 15 residues. V gave up 5 bases and J gave up 2 bases, with 16 bases separating them. The germline V gene has CDR1 SNHLY and CDR2 FYNNEI. CDR3 sequence reads: CASSFLRYSPYEQYF. CDR3 coding DNA: TGTGCCAGCAGTTTCCTCCGCTACTCACCCTACGAGCAGTACTTC.

This rearrangement joins TRBV2 to TRBJ2-5; weak D call: TRBD2 (6 bases). Germline CDR1 and CDR2: SNHLY and FYNNEI. Between the trimmed V and J ends, which lost 10 bases and 2 bases, there was a span of 11 bases. CDR3 length: 12 residues. The CDR3: CATSTRQETQYF. The CDR3 coding sequence is TGTGCCACCTCGACTAGACAAGAGACCCAGTACTTC.

The chain links TRBV28 to TRBJ2-7; D remains unclear. The CDR3 totals 12 residues. V dropped 1 base and J dropped 2 bases, with 3 bases sitting between them. In germline, CDR1 is MDHEN, CDR2 SYDVKM. Written as DNA, the CDR3 is TGTGCCAGCAGTTTATACCCCTACGAGCAGTACTTC. It yields the protein CASSLYPYEQYF.

The CDR3 DNA sequence: TGTGCCAGCAGTTTTAGGGGGGTAGGCACTGAAGCTTTCTTT. Amino acids: CASSFRGVGTEAFF. The V and J genes are TRBV27 and TRBJ1-1, with D possibly TRBD1 on 6 matching bases. V was pared by 3 bases and J by 4 bases, with 12 bases between. This CDR3 is built from 14 residues. Germline CDR1 reads MNHEY; CDR2 reads SMNVEV (reference sequence).

V usage is TRBV7-9 and J usage is TRBJ2-7; D is possibly TRBD2 (6 bases). Looked up from germline, CDR1 is SEHNR and CDR2 is FQNEAQ (reference sequence). The V and J ends lost 3 bases and 1 base respectively, with 10 bases between them. This CDR3 has 14 amino acids. CDR3 loop: CASSLVGGSYEQYF. The CDR3 DNA follows: TGTGCCAGCAGCTTGGTAGGAGGGTCCTACGAGCAGTACTTC.

This chain links TRBV14 with TRBJ2-1; tentative D call: TRBD2 (5 bases). This CDR3 region has 15 residues. CDR1 SGHDN and CDR2 FVKESK come from the germline V gene. V was trimmed by 0 bases and J by 2 bases, leaving 8 bases between them. The CDR3 here is CASSQEALAYNEQFF. Written as DNA, the CDR3 is TGTGCCAGCAGCCAAGAGGCACTAGCCTACAATGAGCAGTTCTTC.

This clone has more than one count but fewer than ten. The gene calls are TRBV2 and TRBJ1-5, with D unresolved. Germline V gene data show CDR1 as SNHLY and CDR2 as FYNNEI. The CDR3 has 12 residues. Trimming cost V 5 bases and J 11 bases, with 13 bases left between them. The CDR3, as DNA: TGTGCCAGCAGTAACATAGCTGGGTCCCAGCATTTT. This gives the protein CASSNIAGSQHF.

The chain joins TRBV7-9 to TRBJ2-5; 7 positions match TRBD1. V trimming: 8 bases; J trimming: 2 bases; junction bases outside the gene matches: 11. Per the germline V gene, CDR1 is SEHNR and CDR2 is FQNEAQ (reference sequence). This CDR3 is 15 amino acids long. The CDR3 reads CASGPRAQGQETQYF. The CDR3 DNA is TGTGCCAGCGGACCCAGGGCACAGGGGCAAGAGACCCAGTACTTC.

The chain carries TRBV6-5 and TRBJ2-7; 8 nucleotides align to TRBD2. CDR1 MNHEY and CDR2 SVGAGI come from the germline V gene. The J segment lost 0 bases and the V segment lost 10 bases, leaving 8 bases of the junction unmatched. The CDR3 is 14 residues long. For the CDR3, the DNA is TGTGCCAACGCCCCCGGGACTAGCTCCTACGAGCAGTACTTC. This translates into CANAPGTSSYEQYF.

With respect to this clone: A read error may be the cause here, since a much bigger clone is one base away. At the DNA level, this CDR3 is encoded by other sequences in the same sample as well. This chain uses TRBV5-1 with TRBJ1-1; no clear D. CDR1 is SGHRS and CDR2 is YFSETQ in the germline V gene. Trimming removed 0 bases at V and 1 base at J, with 4 bases between. CDR3 length: 13 residues. The CDR3 DNA is TGCGCCAGCAGCTTGGGCGGGAACACTGAAGCTTTCTTT. This translates into CASSLGGNTEAFF.

The chain recombines TRBV5-6 with TRBJ2-2; 8 nucleotides match TRBD2. Trimming at V came to 2 bases and at J to 3 bases, leaving 3 bases not matched to a gene. Germline V gene sequence: CDR1 SGHDT, CDR2 YYEEEE. The CDR3 loop spans 15 amino acids. CDR3 coding DNA: TGTGCCAGCAGCTTCGGCGGGAGGTACACCGGGGAGCTGTTTTTT. Its protein product is CASSFGGRYTGELFF. Based on the CDR3 plus reference TRBV5-6 and TRBJ2-2, the full variable domain is DAGVTQSPTHLIKTRGQQVTLRCSPKSGHDTVSWYQQALGQGPQFIFQYYEEEERQRGNFPDRFSGHQFPNYSSELNVNALLLGDSALYLCASSFGGRYTGELFFGEGSRLTVL.

Turning to this clone: This may arise from a read error, as a much more abundant clone is one base away. Other nucleotide sequences from this sample produce the same CDR3. This sequence joins TRBV30 and TRBJ1-6; D is possibly TRBD1 (5 bases). This CDR3 contains 13 residues. Trimming took 6 bases from V and 6 from J, leaving 12 bases between them. Germline-derived CDR1 and CDR2 are GTSNPN and SVGIG (reference sequence). The DNA of the CDR3 is TGTGCCTGCGACCGGGGGAGTAATTCACCCCTCCACTTT. This translates into CACDRGSNSPLHF.

As to this clone: The same CDR3 arises from other DNA sequences in this sample as well. The chain joins TRBV5-1 to TRBJ2-1, with D perhaps TRBD2 (5 bases). The V end lost 0 bases, the J end lost 10 bases, and 11 bases lay between the germline ends. Germline values: CDR1 SGHRS, CDR2 YFSETQ. This CDR3 has 13 residues. CDR3 nucleotide sequence: TGCGCCAGCAGCTTGGGTGCTGGAGGCGAGCAGTTCTTC. The encoded protein is CASSLGAGGEQFF.

For this clone: This likely stems from a read error, as it lies one base from a far larger clone. The CDR3 carries no conserved terminal phenylalanine or tryptophan, so it likely arises from a read error. The CDR3 DNA follows: TGTGCCTGGAGGCCCTGGCGGGAGGGCCGCGAGCAGTACCTC. This gives the protein CAWRPWREGREQYL. This chain connects TRBV30 to TRBJ2-7; TRBD2 agrees at 9 bases. Per the germline V gene, CDR1 is GTSNPN and CDR2 is SVGIG (reference sequence). Trimming cost V 3 bases and J 6 bases; bases outside gene matches: 9. The CDR3 loop spans 14 amino acids.

The chain couples TRBV7-8 to TRBJ2-7; D gene ambiguous. Germline CDR1 SGHVS, CDR2 FQNEAQ. The CDR3 has 15 residues. Trimming left V 0 bases short and J 2 bases short, with 11 bases between. The CDR3 nucleotides are TGTGCCAGCAGCTTAGCGGAGACGCTCGCCTACGAGCAGTACTTC. Amino acid sequence: CASSLAETLAYEQYF.

V and J are TRBV5-1 and TRBJ2-7, with a possible D match to TRBD1 (6 bases). The germline V gene has CDR1 SGHRS and CDR2 YFSETQ. V gave up 4 bases and J gave up 6 bases, with 20 bases separating them. The CDR3 runs to 15 residues. This CDR3 is CASSKYTGQPGEQYF. Here the CDR3 DNA reads TGCGCCAGCAGCAAATATACTGGACAGCCTGGCGAGCAGTACTTC.

The chain combines TRBV6-5 with TRBJ2-7; the match to TRBD2 covers 15 bases. The CDR3 contains 15 residues. Germline values: CDR1 MNHEY, CDR2 SVGAGI. The ends lost 6 bases at V and 5 bases at J; junction bases unmatched: 5. CDR3 amino acids: CASSTGLAGGNEQYF. In nucleotides, the CDR3 is TGTGCCAGCAGCACCGGACTAGCGGGAGGGAACGAGCAGTACTTC.

The chain uses TRBV7-6 and TRBJ2-2; 12 bases are a match to TRBD2. The length of the CDR3 is 17 residues. CDR1 and CDR2 from the germline V gene are SGHVS and FNYEAQ. The V segment lost 1 base and the J segment 2 bases; nucleotides outside the gene matches: 2. The CDR3 spells CASSLGLAGDNTGELFF. DNA for the CDR3: TGTGCCAGCAGCTTAGGACTAGCGGGAGATAACACCGGGGAGCTGTTTTTT.

The genes are TRBV27 and TRBJ1-3, with TRBD1 matching over 7 bases. J was trimmed by 8 bases and V by 5 bases; bases with no gene match: 6. The germline gives CDR1 MNHEY, CDR2 SMNVEV (reference sequence). CDR3 length: 13 residues. The CDR3 DNA reads as TGTGCCAGCAGTCGGAACAGGGGTGACACCATATATTTT. Encoded protein: CASSRNRGDTIYF.

The chain is built from TRBV6-5 and TRBJ2-1; no clear D gene. This CDR3 has 15 residues. From germline, CDR1 is MNHEY and CDR2 SVGAGI. Trimming left V 2 bases short and J 5 bases short, with 13 bases between. The CDR3 region is CASSYPRGGHNEQFF. The DNA of the CDR3 is TGTGCCAGCAGTTACCCCCGCGGCGGCCACAATGAGCAGTTCTTC.

The chain uses TRBV7-2 and TRBJ1-1; unclear D gene. The CDR3 length is 14 residues. The V end was cut by 1 base, the J end by 4 bases, with 10 bases between. CDR1 and CDR2 (germline): SGHTA, FQGNSA. As DNA, the CDR3 is TGTGCCAGCAGCTTAGAGGGTTGGGGCACTGAAGCTTTCTTT. Its translation is CASSLEGWGTEAFF.

Turning to this clone: This is likely an artifact of a read error, given a far larger clone one base away. The chain couples TRBV6-5 to TRBJ2-7, with D unresolved. CDR3 length: 13 amino acids. Germline lookup yields CDR1 MNHEY and CDR2 SVGAGI. The CDR3, as DNA: TGTGCCGGCAGTTATACGGCGACCTACGAGCAGTACTTC. Translation gives CAGSYTATYEQYF.

This clone was observed a single time. This chain connects TRBV5-1 to TRBJ2-3; 9 bases match TRBD1. Trimming took 4 bases from V and 3 from J; bases not matched to a gene: 6. The CDR3 runs 15 residues. Germline lookup yields CDR1 SGHRS and CDR2 YFSETQ. The CDR3 bases are TGCGCCAGCAGCGGTGGGACAGGGCGGACAGATACGCAGTATTTT. Translation gives CASSGGTGRTDTQYF. The variable domain in full, with the rest retrieved from reference TRBV5-1 and TRBJ2-3, is KAGVTQTPRYLIKTRGQQVTLSCSPISGHRSVSWYQQTPGQGLQFLFEYFSETQRNKGNFPGRFSGRQFSNSRSEMNVSTLELGDSALYLCASSGGTGRTDTQYFGPGTRLTVL.

V gene TRBV9 combines with J gene TRBJ2-1, with D uncertain. CDR3 length: 16 residues. The V end was cut by 0 bases, the J end by 8 bases, with 18 bases between. Germline CDR1 reads SGDLS; CDR2 reads YYNGEE. For the CDR3, the DNA is TGTGCCAGCAGCGTAGGGCCGGATACGGCCCTGGATGAGCAGTTCTTC. Protein: CASSVGPDTALDEQFF.

There are a few counts of this clone. This likely stems from a read error, as it lies one base from a far larger clone. Because it lacks the conserved phenylalanine or tryptophan at the end, this CDR3 is likely a read error. The chain employs TRBV7-9 and TRBJ2-7; TRBD2 aligns across 14 bases. Germline lookup yields CDR1 SEHNR and CDR2 FQNEAQ (reference sequence). V trimming: 6 bases; J trimming: 6 bases; junction bases outside the gene matches: 10. The CDR3 has 16 residues. As DNA, the CDR3 is TGTGCCAGCAGTCGTCCCGGGACTAGCGGGAGTACCGAGCAGTACCTC. Translating it yields CASSRPGTSGSTEQYL.

The chain couples TRBV6-1 to TRBJ2-7; D is uncertain. The CDR3 sequence is 15 residues long. CDR1 and CDR2 from the germline V gene are MNHNS and SASEGT. The V and J ends lost 6 bases and 1 base respectively, with 16 bases between them. CDR3 sequence reads: CASSREIGHSYEQYF. DNA for the CDR3: TGTGCCAGCAGCCGAGAGATTGGTCATTCCTACGAGCAGTACTTC.

Concerning this clone: A much more abundant neighbour one base away suggests this may be a read error. The chain is built from TRBV7-2 and TRBJ2-3; TRBD2 matches 10 bases. The CDR3 covers 15 residues. Germline-derived CDR1 and CDR2 are SGHTA and FQGNSA. After removal of 5 bases from V and 0 bases from J, the junction contained 2 bases not matched to a gene. CDR3 nucleotides: TGTGCCAGCAGCCTGACTAGCGGGAGCACAGATACGCAGTATTTT. It yields the protein CASSLTSGSTDTQYF.

This clone was observed once. A far larger clone is a single base away, which makes a read error likely. The chain recombines TRBV7-2 with TRBJ1-1; the match to TRBD1 covers 10 bases. Germline CDR1 is SGHTA and CDR2 is FQGNSA. This CDR3 comprises 13 residues. CDR3 amino acids: CAGSRGQGAEAFF. For the CDR3, the DNA is TGTGCCGGCAGCCGTGGACAGGGGGCTGAAGCTTTCTTT.

This clone was detected ten times or more. The chain is built from TRBV11-1 and TRBJ2-7, with a weak D call TRBD1 (6 bases). The length of the CDR3 is 14 residues. Deletions cut 6 bases from V and 5 bases from J, with 17 bases between. Per germline, CDR1 SGHAT and CDR2 FQDESV (reference sequence). CDR3 protein: CASSLQGPPDEQYF. CDR3 DNA: TGTGCCAGCAGTTTACAGGGACCGCCCGACGAGCAGTACTTC.